This TCR beta chain was identified during a study of T cell changes during pregnancy in multiple sclerosis (dated by TCRdb to the late 2010s). In the study overall: The study examined how the T cell repertoire changed over the course of pregnancy in women with multiple sclerosis.

Library method: the immunoSEQ multiplex PCR assay. The immuneACCESS repertoire file appears here via TCRdb, limited to in-frame rearrangements. These files lack a portion of the clones; in checked studies, under half of the deficit traces to unresolved V genes, and the cause of the others is not known. The sample has about 80,000 clones on record, about 91% of them singletons. In total, the top ten clones hold less than 3% of the sample. The junction carries 2 bases between V and J, which are trimmed by 4 bases and 7 bases respectively. The germline V gene specifies MNHNS as CDR1 and SASEGT as CDR2. The CDR3, cysteine through phenylalanine, is 10 amino acids long. Kept here is only the CDR3 DNA, which spans 30 bases and is read in frame from base 1. Worth noting for this clone: What antigen it recognizes has not been identified. No base-level quality is on record; no much larger clone is a single base apart.

The starting material was peripheral blood, obtained before pregnancy. The chain was built from TRBV6-1 and TRBJ2-4, with no confidently assigned D gene. The receptor was isolated from a female donor with multiple sclerosis, enrolled in a pregnancy study. CDR3 region: CASSANIQYF. The DNA sequence is given as TGTGCCAGCAGTGCGAACATTCAGTACTTC.